This TCR beta chain is drawn from a study of blood T cell repertoires in COVID-19. Turning to the study itself: PBMCs, B-cell-depleted T cells, or T cells were the source of the cDNA or gDNA that made up the material.

CDR1 is MNHEY and CDR2 is SMNVEV in the germline V gene (reference sequence). This CDR3 has 14 residues. The J segment lost 2 bases and the V segment lost 8 bases, leaving 7 bases of the junction unmatched. This clone was counted once. Original handling: Reference gene primers were amplified, and this amplification served to estimate nucleated cell counts. Assay: immunoSEQ multiplex PCR; the TCRdb copy retains only in-frame clones and omits some. That table furnishes V, J and clone size, whereas the DNA furnished D and trimming. In the table there are approximately 140,000 clones, approximately 90% of which are singletons.

Sequencing used peripheral blood. The receptor was isolated from a woman aged 40 to 55 with acute or convalescent COVID-19. V usage is TRBV27 and J usage is TRBJ2-3, with TRBD2 matching over 7 bases. The CDR3 coding sequence is TGTGCCAGCGGCTCTAGCGGATTCACAGATACGCAGTATTTT. Residues: CASGSSGFTDTQYF.